The 9 T cell receptor beta chains below all came from one sample that was sequenced in a study of T-cell memory formation after mild COVID-19. A single record per CDR3 protein comes from TCRdb applying MiXCR to the 5' RACE reads. The table records about 110,000 distinct CDR3 sequences, approximately 14% of them present only once. The sample taken for sequencing was PBMCs or a T cell subset sorted from them (not recorded which). These receptor sequences come from a young man who had mild COVID-19 (a few samples of this study predate the infection). Cell type and time point are not known.

The chain has TRBV2 and TRBJ2-3; the D is unclear. CDR3 length equals 14 residues. Germline CDR1 and CDR2: SNHLY and FYNNEI. Trimming took off 3 bases at V and 4 bases at J, with 11 bases between the two ends. The CDR3 nucleotides read TGTGCCAGCAGTGACGCTGGATTGTCAGATACGCAGTATTTT. Residues: CASSDAGLSDTQYF.

V and J are TRBV25-1 and TRBJ2-7; D might be TRBD1 or TRBD2, each matching 5 bases. Trimming removed 1 base from V and 4 bases from J, with 17 bases in between. This CDR3 region has 16 residues. Germline-derived CDR1 and CDR2 are MGHDK and SYGVNS. CDR3 in DNA: TGTGCCAGCAGTGAATCGTGCCAGGGAGAAATGTACGAGCAGTACTTC. Encoded protein: CASSESCQGEMYEQYF.

This clonotype has a handful of counts. The chain combines TRBV30 with TRBJ1-2; TRBD1 matches at 10 bases. V trimming: 3 bases; J trimming: 8 bases; junction bases outside the gene matches: 3. In germline, CDR1 is GTSNPN, CDR2 SVGIG (reference sequence). CDR3 size: 12 residues. DNA for the CDR3: TGTGCCTGGAGCGGGACAGGGGAAGGCTACACCTTC. Residues: CAWSGTGEGYTF.

This clonotype was found a few times. The CDR3 DNA reads as TGTGCCAGTAGTAGGACAGGAGTAACTAGCACAGATACGCAGTATTTT. Amino acids: CASSRTGVTSTDTQYF. The chain has TRBV19 and TRBJ2-3; TRBD1 matches 7 bases. Germline values: CDR1 LNHDA, CDR2 SQIVND (reference sequence). The CDR3 loop spans 16 amino acids. Unmatched junction bases numbered 7, after V lost 4 bases and J lost 0 bases.

The chain combines TRBV11-2 with TRBJ2-5; TRBD1 might be the D (7 bases). From germline, CDR1 is SGHAT and CDR2 FQNNGV. Trimming removed 1 base at V and 1 base at J, with 19 bases between. This CDR3 spans 18 amino acids. The CDR3 region has the DNA TGTGCCAGCAGCTTAGGCCGTTCAGGGGGAGGAGGCCAAGAGACCCAGTACTTC. As protein: CASSLGRSGGGGQETQYF.

In this sample, this clonotype turned up many times. The chain recombines TRBV6-5 with TRBJ1-2, with TRBD1 as a possible D gene (6 bases). The V end was cut by 7 bases, the J end by 4 bases, with 22 bases between. Germline V gives CDR1 MNHEY, CDR2 SVGAGI. This CDR3 is 16 amino acids long. The CDR3 DNA reads as TGTGCCAGCACCCCCAGCTCGTCAGGGGAGTCCTATGGCTACACCTTC. Residues: CASTPSSSGESYGYTF.

This clonotype has more than one count but fewer than ten. The chain joins TRBV6-2 or TRBV6-3 to TRBJ2-7, with 10 nucleotides matching TRBD1. The V gene's germline CDR1 is MNHEY and CDR2 SVGEGT. V trimming: 5 bases; J trimming: 7 bases; junction bases outside the gene matches: 5. The CDR3 runs to 13 residues. The CDR3 loop is CASSHDRGLEQYV. The CDR3 DNA reads as TGTGCCAGCAGTCACGACAGGGGGCTTGAGCAGTACGTC.

This clonotype was counted at least ten times. This chain joins TRBV29-1 and TRBJ2-1; 7 nucleotides match TRBD1. The CDR3 loop spans 12 amino acids. V dropped 4 bases and J dropped 8; count of bases not matched to a gene: 5. The germline CDR1 and CDR2 sequences are SQVTM and ANQGSEA. The CDR3 here is CSVGYRGDEQFF. DNA for the CDR3: TGCAGCGTTGGGTACAGGGGTGATGAGCAGTTCTTC.

This clonotype has a handful of counts. The chain is built from TRBV9 and TRBJ1-6; D is unresolved. Trimming took off 3 bases at V and 2 bases at J, with 9 bases between the two ends. The CDR3 has 15 amino acids. Germline V gives CDR1 SGDLS, CDR2 YYNGEE. The CDR3, as DNA: TGTGCCAGCAGCGCCGGGTTTACCTATAATTCACCCCTCCACTTT. It is translated as CASSAGFTYNSPLHF.